The 15 T cell receptor beta chains below were found in one sample sequenced in a study of shared clonotypes between healthy human individuals. Produced via immunoSEQ multiplex PCR; TCRdb's table is partial and in-frame only. This sample has about 670,000 clones, with roughly 70% found just once. Sequenced: memory CD4+ T cells sorted from blood. The subset denotes: CD45RA-negative fraction. Receptors were obtained from a woman aged 25 to 45 in good health.

The chain carries TRBV28 and TRBJ2-1, with TRBD1 identical over 10 bases. V dropped 3 bases and J dropped 3; count of bases not matched to a gene: 11. Germline V CDR1 and CDR2: MDHEN, SYDVKM. The CDR3 consists of 18 residues. The CDR3 region is CASSFILPGQGNYNEQFF. The CDR3 coding sequence is TGTGCCAGCAGTTTTATCTTGCCGGGACAGGGGAACTACAATGAGCAGTTCTTC.

CDR3 coding DNA: TGCAGCGTTTCGGCGAGGTCTTCCTACAATGAGCAGTTCTTC. The encoded protein is CSVSARSSYNEQFF. The chain is built from TRBV29-1 and TRBJ2-1, with D uncertain. The V end lost 5 bases, the J end lost 1 base, and 12 bases lay between the germline ends. The CDR3 is 14 amino acids. Germline CDR1 reads SQVTM; CDR2 reads ANQGSEA.

This rearrangement joins TRBV25-1 to TRBJ1-1; possible D gene TRBD1, 6 bases. Germline CDR1 MGHDK, CDR2 SYGVNS. CDR3 length equals 14 residues. The V and J ends lost 4 bases and 9 bases respectively, with 18 bases between them. The DNA of the CDR3 is TGTGCCAGCAGTGCTGGGGGCGTAGGTCGAAAAGCTTTCTTT. This encodes CASSAGGVGRKAFF.

The chain has TRBV25-1 and TRBJ2-1, with 8 bases that match TRBD2. This CDR3 has 16 residues. Per the germline V gene, CDR1 is MGHDK and CDR2 is SYGVNS. J was trimmed by 4 bases and V by 4 bases; bases with no gene match: 9. Here the CDR3 reads CASSGGGEREYNEQFF. CDR3 coding DNA: TGTGCCAGCAGTGGGGGGGGCGAGCGGGAGTACAATGAGCAGTTCTTC.

The V and J genes are TRBV25-1 and TRBJ1-2; D is uncertain. CDR3 length: 17 residues. The germline CDR1 and CDR2 sequences are MGHDK and SYGVNS. V dropped 4 bases and J dropped 3 bases, with 21 bases sitting between them. CDR3 nucleotides: TGTGCCAGCAGTGCTATGCGGACGGAAGATGTTGACTATGGCTACACCTTC. It codes for CASSAMRTEDVDYGYTF.

This chain uses TRBV30 with TRBJ2-7, with D maybe TRBD2 (6 bases). In germline, CDR1 is GTSNPN, CDR2 SVGIG (reference sequence). The CDR3 spans 18 residues. V lost 0 bases and J 1 base, leaving 22 bases between the germline ends. The CDR3 spells CAWSVRETPHMVSYEQYF. CDR3 nucleotides: TGTGCCTGGAGTGTACGGGAGACCCCTCATATGGTGTCCTACGAGCAGTACTTC. Drawing the rest from reference TRBV30 and TRBJ2-7, the complete variable domain is SQTIHQWPATLVQPVGSPLSLECTVEGTSNPNLYWYRQAAGRGLQLLFYSVGIGQISSEVPQNLSASRPQDRQFILSSKKLLLSDSGFYLCAWSVRETPHMVSYEQYFGPGTRLTVT.

The J gene is TRBJ2-2, the V gene TRBV11-1; TRBD2 matches 7 bases. CDR1 SGHAT and CDR2 FQDESV come from the germline V gene (reference sequence). V was pared by 1 base and J by 2 bases, with 13 bases of the junction left unmatched. This CDR3 region has 19 residues. CDR3 sequence reads: CASSLVKVEAGLNTGELFF. DNA of the CDR3: TGTGCCAGCAGCTTAGTAAAGGTCGAAGCGGGACTAAACACCGGGGAGCTGTTTTTT.

As regards this clone: A junction end diverges from the germline sequence, so it may reflect a read error. The rearrangement uses TRBV10-3 and TRBJ1-5; tentative D call: TRBD1 (6 bases). The germline V gene has CDR1 ENHRY and CDR2 SYGVKD. This CDR3 spans 12 amino acids. CDR3 protein: CASSADRQPQHF. In nucleotides, the CDR3 is TGTGCCAGCAGTGCGGACAGACAGCCCCAGCATTTT.

The chain couples TRBV18 to TRBJ2-2, with 8 bases lining up with TRBD1. The junction had 6 bases not matched to a gene; V was cut back by 0 bases and J by 6 bases. The V gene's germline CDR1 is KGHSH and CDR2 LQKENI. The CDR3 sequence is 16 residues long. The CDR3 nucleotides are TGTGCCAGCTCACCACCGTCGGACAGGGTTGCCGGGGAGCTGTTTTTT. Translated: CASSPPSDRVAGELFF.

This rearrangement joins TRBV7-3 to TRBJ2-2; 14 bases map to TRBD2. The CDR3 sequence is 15 residues long. Unmatched junction bases numbered 4, after V lost 5 bases and J lost 8 bases. Germline CDR1 reads SGHTA; CDR2 reads FQGTGA. DNA for the CDR3: TGTGCCAGCAGCCCCCGGACTAGCGGGAGGGGGGAGCTGTTTTTT. It specifies CASSPRTSGRGELFF. The full variable domain, rest sourced from reference TRBV7-3 and TRBJ2-2, is GAGVSQTPSNKVTEKGKYVELRCDPISGHTALYWYRQSLGQGPEFLIYFQGTGAADDSGLPNDRFFAVRPEGSVSTLKIQRTERGDSAVYLCASSPRTSGRGELFFGEGSRLTVL.

The chain recombines TRBV28 with TRBJ2-5; TRBD1 might be the D (6 bases). Trimming shortened V by 4 bases and J by 2 bases, and 14 bases separated the two germline ends. CDR1 MDHEN and CDR2 SYDVKM come from the germline V gene. The CDR3 contains 15 residues. The CDR3 DNA sequence: TGTGCCAGCAGTTCCAGGGGAGCGGTACAAGAGACCCAGTACTTC. It specifies CASSSRGAVQETQYF.

This sequence joins TRBV20-1 and TRBJ2-1; perhaps TRBD2 as D (6 bases). In germline, CDR1 is DFQATT, CDR2 SNEGSKA (reference sequence). CDR3 length: 10 amino acids. V was cut by 6 bases and J by 14 bases, with 14 bases left in between. This CDR3 is CSAKTRMEFF. The CDR3 DNA reads TGCAGTGCAAAGACTAGGATGGAGTTCTTC.

This chain connects TRBV6-6 to TRBJ2-7; D possibly matches TRBD1 or TRBD2 (5 bases each). The length of the CDR3 is 13 residues. V lost 5 bases and J 6 bases, leaving 14 bases between the germline ends. CDR1 and CDR2 (germline): MNHNY, SVGAGI (reference sequence). CDR3 sequence reads: CASSHLGAVEQYF. CDR3 DNA: TGTGCCAGCAGTCACCTCGGGGCGGTCGAGCAGTACTTC.

This clone was seen a few times. This chain joins TRBV25-1 and TRBJ1-4, with TRBD1 matching 7 bases. The germline V gene encodes CDR1 MGHDK and CDR2 SYGVNS. The trim removed 6 bases at V and 4 bases at J, leaving 8 bases unmatched. The CDR3 has 15 amino acids. CDR3 sequence reads: CASSARDSSNEKLFF. The DNA of the CDR3 is TGTGCCAGCAGCGCCAGGGACAGCAGTAATGAAAAACTGTTTTTT.

This clone was seen a few times. Other DNA sequences from this sample encode an identical CDR3 as well. The rearrangement links TRBV6-1 to TRBJ1-5; D is uncertain. CDR1 and CDR2 (germline): MNHNS, SASEGT. The V end was cut by 8 bases, the J end by 3 bases, with 5 bases between. CDR3 size: 11 residues. The CDR3 protein is CASRDNQPQHF. DNA of the CDR3: TGTGCCAGCCGGGACAATCAGCCCCAGCATTTT.